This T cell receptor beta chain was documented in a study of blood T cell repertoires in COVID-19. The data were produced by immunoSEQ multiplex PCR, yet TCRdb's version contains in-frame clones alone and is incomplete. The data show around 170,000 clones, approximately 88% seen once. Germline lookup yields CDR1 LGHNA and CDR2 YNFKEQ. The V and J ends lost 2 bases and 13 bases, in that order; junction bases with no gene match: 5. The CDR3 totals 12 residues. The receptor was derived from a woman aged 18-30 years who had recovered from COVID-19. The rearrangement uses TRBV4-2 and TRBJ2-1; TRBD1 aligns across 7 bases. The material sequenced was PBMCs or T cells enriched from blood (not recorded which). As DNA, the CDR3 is TGTGCCAGCAGCCAATCGACAGGGACCCAGTTCTTC. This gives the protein CASSQSTGTQFF.